This T cell receptor beta chain emerged from a study of blood T cell repertoires in COVID-19. Study as a whole: Samples came from the United States, Italy and Spain, spanning acute and convalescent COVID-19. T cells, B-cell-depleted T cells, or PBMCs provided the cDNA or gDNA that served as material.

The J segment lost 3 bases and the V segment lost 5 bases, leaving 10 bases of the junction unmatched. Germline V gene sequence: CDR1 MDHEN, CDR2 SYDVKM. The CDR3 loop spans 16 amino acids. TCRdb's copy holds only in-frame clones and misses some; the assay was immunoSEQ multiplex PCR. The sample lists about 260,000 clones; approximately 90% were seen once. Categorization into cohorts depended on clinical history that participants reported. This TCR came from a woman aged 30 to 39 with acute COVID-19. The source material was PBMCs or T cells enriched from blood (not recorded which). J is TRBJ2-5 and V is TRBV28; 9 nucleotides line up with TRBD1. CDR3: CASSLDYRGREETQYF. The CDR3 DNA reads TGTGCCAGCAGTCTAGACTACAGGGGGCGAGAAGAGACCCAGTACTTC. Full variable domain (remainder filled in from reference TRBV28 and TRBJ2-5): DVKVTQSSRYLVKRTGEKVFLECVQDMDHENMFWYRQDPGLGLRLIYFSYDVKMKEKGDIPEGYSVSREKKERFSLILESASTNQTSMYLCASSLDYRGREETQYFGPGTRLLVL.